This TCR beta chain was sequenced for a study of cytomegalovirus exposure and HLA in healthy donors. Study-wide results and caveats: Reportedly, diagnosis of cytomegalovirus status by the classifier showed high specificity and sensitivity. At a 0.05 false discovery rate, a later analysis found approximately 17,000 TCR beta sequences to be associated with HLA alleles.

Points on this clone: Its antigen is still unknown.

Germline values: CDR1 SEHNR, CDR2 FQNEAQ (reference sequence). V lost 6 bases and J lost 2, with 15 bases in between. This CDR3 contains 15 residues. The PCR contained 60 Vbeta and 13 Jbeta primers. Measured with immunoSEQ multiplex PCR; TCRdb has only the in-frame clones, and not every one. The data hold about 96,000 clones, with roughly 74% observed a single time. Sequenced sample: PBMCs. V usage is TRBV7-9 and J usage is TRBJ2-3, with D possibly matching TRBD2 (7 bases). This receptor was obtained from a woman aged 70-85 years in good health and CMV-seropositive. The CDR3 is CASSRTRTDTDTQYF. CDR3 coding DNA: TGTGCCAGCAGTCGGACTAGGACAGACACAGATACGCAGTATTTT.